Listed below are T cell receptor beta chains from one sample, sequenced in a study of long-term antiretroviral therapy in people with HIV. TCRdb's copy holds only in-frame clones and misses some; the assay was immunoSEQ multiplex PCR. The table includes under 40,000 clones, approximately 80% detected once. The sequences come from unsorted PBMCs, collected 0.3 years after starting antiretroviral therapy. The source is a man between 18 and 29 years old with HIV. Each CDR3 is given with its conserved first and last residue. D genes are given only for firm matches. Some rows have no size entry. The others give once, few or many, or a class for an expanded clone.

D	size	V	J	CDR3	DNA
-	few	TRBV19	TRBJ2-2	CASSIEGRGNGELFF	TGTGCCAGTAGTATAGAGGGCAGGGGCAACGGGGAGCTGTTTTTT
TRBD1	-	TRBV27	TRBJ1-1	CASRPNSGTGRFTEAFF	TGTGCCAGCAGACCAAACTCCGGGACAGGGAGATTCACTGAAGCTTTCTTT
-	-	TRBV5-1	TRBJ1-1	CASFPGPENTEAFF	TGCGCCAGCTTTCCGGGACCGGAGAACACTGAAGCTTTCTTT
-	-	TRBV27	TRBJ1-5	CASSDRLGNQPQHF	TGTGCCAGCAGTGACCGCTTAGGTAATCAGCCCCAGCATTTT
-	-	TRBV5-1	TRBJ2-3	CASSLLVGADTQYF	TGCGCCAGCAGCTTACTAGTTGGAGCAGATACGCAGTATTTT
-	-	TRBV27	TRBJ2-7	CASSWDGSSYEQYF	TGTGCCAGCAGTTGGGACGGGAGCTCCTACGAGCAGTACTTC
-	-	TRBV7-9	TRBJ2-7	CASSFGQTERGHEQYF	TGTGCCAGCAGCTTCGGGCAGACAGAAAGGGGCCACGAGCAGTACTTC
TRBD2	-	TRBV6-5	TRBJ2-5	CASSTLAGVQETQYF	TGTGCCAGCAGCACCCTAGCGGGGGTCCAAGAGACCCAGTACTTC
-	-	TRBV19	TRBJ2-7	CASSFRQTYEQYF	TGTGCCAGTAGTTTTAGGCAGACGTACGAGCAGTACTTC
-	-	TRBV6-1	TRBJ2-5	CASSRDSQETQYF	TGTGCCAGCAGTAGGGACTCCCAAGAGACCCAGTACTTC
-	-	TRBV4-3	TRBJ2-2	CASSQFERRVDTGELFF	TGCGCCAGCAGCCAATTTGAGAGGCGCGTCGACACCGGGGAGCTGTTTTTT
-	-	TRBV6-5	TRBJ1-2	CASSQLTQSYGYTF	TGTGCCAGCTCACAGCTTACCCAAAGCTATGGCTACACCTTC
-	-	TRBV4-3	TRBJ1-1	CASSQDLGGNTEAFF	TGCGCCAGCAGCCAAGATCTCGGGGGGAACACTGAAGCTTTCTTT
-	once	TRBV7-8	TRBJ1-1	CASSYRRPVQDHEAFF	TGTGCCAGCAGCTATCGTCGACCAGTACAGGACCATGAAGCTTTCTTT
-	-	TRBV5-1	TRBJ2-1	CASSPGDGDGGYNEQFF	TGCGCCAGCAGCCCAGGGGACGGGGACGGGGGATACAATGAGCAGTTCTTC
TRBD1	-	TRBV19	TRBJ1-1	CATRGGPWVTEAFF	TGTGCCACCAGGGGGGGGCCGTGGGTCACTGAAGCTTTCTTT
-	-	TRBV30	TRBJ2-7	CAWSVAGMRYF	TGTGCCTGGAGTGTAGCGGGTATGCGGTACTTC
TRBD2	-	TRBV27	TRBJ2-1	CASMGTSAYNEQFF	TGTGCCAGCATGGGGACTAGCGCCTACAATGAGCAGTTCTTC
TRBD2	once	TRBV5-1	TRBJ2-7	CASSLGEGGGSYEQYF	TGCGCCAGCAGCTTGGGGGAGGGTGGGGGGTCCTACGAGCAGTACTTC
-	-	TRBV7-2	TRBJ2-7	CASSLGVAEAYEQYF	TGTGCCAGCAGCCTGGGGGTAGCGGAGGCCTACGAGCAGTACTTC
-	-	TRBV18	TRBJ1-3	CASSPLKKGPGNTIYF	TGTGCCAGCTCTCCATTGAAGAAGGGACCTGGAAACACCATATATTTT
-	-	TRBV19	TRBJ1-6	CASRDSSSYNSPLHF	TGTGCCAGTAGGGACTCGAGCTCCTATAATTCACCCCTCCACTTT
TRBD2	-	TRBV10-3	TRBJ2-1	CAISRSGRDLNEQFF	TGTGCCATCAGTCGAAGCGGGAGGGATTTGAATGAGCAGTTCTTC
-	-	TRBV27	TRBJ2-7	CASSSVQLYEQYF	TGTGCCAGCAGTTCGGTACAGCTCTACGAGCAGTACTTC
-	-	TRBV19	TRBJ1-6	CASSSSGSPLHF	TGTGCCAGTAGCTCATCGGGTTCACCCCTCCACTTT
-	-	TRBV9	TRBJ2-7	CASSVRDVGTYEQYF	TGTGCCAGCAGCGTCAGGGACGTTGGGACCTACGAGCAGTACTTC
-	-	TRBV5-1	TRBJ2-1	CASSVRLALSSYNEQFF	TGCGCCAGCAGCGTCAGGCTAGCGTTGAGCTCCTACAATGAGCAGTTCTTC
TRBD1	-	TRBV16	TRBJ2-1	CASSRSGDRVYNEQFF	TGTGCCAGCAGTCGCTCCGGGGACAGGGTTTACAATGAGCAGTTCTTC
TRBD2	-	TRBV4-1	TRBJ2-1	CASSRTGTSSDEQFF	TGCGCCAGCAGCCGAACCGGGACTAGCAGCGATGAGCAGTTCTTC
-	-	TRBV21-1	TRBJ2-4	CASSTLYRDKKNIQYF	TGTGCCAGCAGCACACTATACAGGGATAAGAAAAACATTCAGTACTTC
TRBD1	-	TRBV7-7	TRBJ2-5	CASSEQGAQETQYF	TGTGCTAGCAGCGAACAGGGGGCTCAAGAGACCCAGTACTTC
-	-	TRBV7-2	TRBJ1-1	CASRTTANTEAFF	TGTGCCAGCAGAACCACAGCTAACACTGAAGCTTTCTTT
-	once	TRBV7-2	TRBJ1-1	CASSPRQPFMNTEAFF	TGTGCCAGCAGCCCCAGGCAACCATTCATGAACACTGAAGCTTTCTTT
TRBD2	-	TRBV5-1	TRBJ2-3	CASSAELTSDRTDTQYF	TGCGCCAGCAGCGCGGAACTGACTAGCGACCGCACAGATACGCAGTATTTT
-	-	TRBV19	TRBJ1-3	CASSIIWDGEVERGIYF	TGTGCCAGTAGTATCATTTGGGACGGTGAAGTGGAAAGAGGCATATATTTT
-	few	TRBV5-4	TRBJ2-7	CASSLVGERVDEQYF	TGTGCCAGCAGCTTGGTGGGGGAACGCGTTGACGAGCAGTACTTC
-	-	TRBV29-1	TRBJ2-3	CSVGTSTDTQYF	TGCAGCGTTGGGACTAGCACAGATACGCAGTATTTT
-	-	TRBV7-8	TRBJ1-5	CASSSGPGGSNQPQHF	TGTGCCAGCAGCTCCGGGCCGGGGGGTAGCAATCAGCCCCAGCATTTT
TRBD2	-	TRBV6-1	TRBJ2-5	CASSELAGGQETQYF	TGTGCCAGCAGTGAACTAGCGGGAGGGCAAGAGACCCAGTACTTC
TRBD2	-	TRBV7-3	TRBJ2-1	CASSLRGGVNYNEQFF	TGTGCCAGCAGCTTACGGGGGGGAGTTAATTACAATGAGCAGTTCTTC
-	few	TRBV15	TRBJ2-3	CATSRNRKEGQYF	TGTGCCACCAGCCGAAATAGGAAGGAAGGGCAGTATTTT
-	few	TRBV6-5	TRBJ2-7	CASSSGLYEQYF	TGTGCCAGCAGCTCTGGACTCTACGAGCAGTACTTC
TRBD2	once	TRBV6-4	TRBJ2-3	CASSAEAGDYTDTQYF	TGTGCCAGCAGTGCGGAGGCGGGGGACTACACAGATACGCAGTATTTT
TRBD2	-	TRBV7-8	TRBJ2-1	CASSLLTSGLGGQFF	TGTGCCAGCAGCTTATTGACTAGCGGCTTGGGTGGGCAGTTCTTC
-	-	TRBV9	TRBJ2-1	CASSAPAAGQLNEQFF	TGTGCCAGCAGCGCCCCTGCGGCGGGCCAACTCAATGAGCAGTTCTTC
-	-	TRBV28	TRBJ2-7	CASSSRYEQYF	TGTGCCAGCAGTTCGAGGTACGAGCAGTACTTC
TRBD2	-	TRBV7-3	TRBJ2-1	CASSLTLAVAGGHSSSYNEQFF	TGTGCCAGCAGCTTAACTTTGGCGGTAGCGGGGGGGCATTCAAGCTCCTACAATGAGCAGTTCTTC
-	-	TRBV12-5	TRBJ1-1	CASGLGPGFRAFF	TGTGCTAGTGGTTTAGGGCCCGGGTTCAGAGCTTTCTTT
TRBD1	-	TRBV19	TRBJ1-1	CASRRQGSGTEAFF	TGTGCCAGTAGGAGACAGGGGTCTGGCACTGAAGCTTTCTTT
TRBD2	-	TRBV9	TRBJ2-1	CASRPGLAGAGEQFF	TGTGCCAGCAGGCCGGGACTAGCGGGAGCGGGTGAGCAGTTCTTC
TRBD2	-	TRBV27	TRBJ2-1	CASSLRTSGEGEQFF	TGTGCCAGCAGTTTACGGACTAGCGGGGAGGGGGAGCAGTTCTTC
-	-	TRBV7-9	TRBJ2-3	CASSLSTGATDTQYF	TGTGCCAGCAGCTTAAGTACGGGGGCGACAGATACGCAGTATTTT
-	-	TRBV7-3	TRBJ2-3	CASSLQGTDTQYF	TGTGCCAGCAGCTTGCAGGGGACAGATACGCAGTATTTT
-	-	TRBV23-1	TRBJ2-5	CASRPGEEETQYF	TGCGCCAGCAGACCGGGGGAGGAAGAGACCCAGTACTTC